This is a list of T cell receptor beta chains from one sample in a study of cytomegalovirus exposure and HLA in healthy donors. Sequenced by immunoSEQ multiplex PCR; TCRdb stores in-frame clones only, minus some. In total, the table holds some 130,000 clones. Sequencing input: PBMCs. Receptor source: a woman aged 60-75 years in good health and CMV-seronegative. Each CDR3 is given with its conserved first and last residue. A D gene is named only where the DNA matches it firmly.

CDR3aa	d_gene	v_gene	j_gene
CASSSTDYGYTF	-	TRBV28	TRBJ1-2
CASSQRLAGGLEQYF	TRBD2	TRBV7-9	TRBJ2-7
CASTWTGGADTQYF	TRBD1	TRBV28	TRBJ2-3
CASSRTGDSPLHF	TRBD1	TRBV9	TRBJ1-6
CASRHSGGAGETQYF	TRBD2	TRBV7-6	TRBJ2-5
CSARVVDTQYF	-	TRBV20-1	TRBJ2-3
CASSMPGSPGLAGPYEQYF	TRBD2	TRBV5-4	TRBJ2-7
CAISPTSGSYNEQFF	TRBD2	TRBV10-3	TRBJ2-1
CASSLRWGVGTEAFF	-	TRBV6-5	TRBJ1-1
CSARRVTEAFF	-	TRBV20-1	TRBJ1-1
CASSLWADNSNQPQHF	-	TRBV27	TRBJ1-5
CASSGQGGNNQPQHF	TRBD1	TRBV6-1	TRBJ1-5
CASTLQGWGSSPLHF	TRBD1	TRBV6-1	TRBJ1-6
CASSPSAGNYGYTF	-	TRBV27	TRBJ1-2
CASSHGTSASSYNEQFF	TRBD2	TRBV7-9	TRBJ2-1
CASSLTAGYTF	-	TRBV5-6	TRBJ1-2
CASSTVSYNEQFF	-	TRBV19	TRBJ2-1
CASSQDRGLSPLHF	TRBD1	TRBV4-1	TRBJ1-6
CASSRDSAYEQYF	TRBD1	TRBV11-3	TRBJ2-7
CASSPPGSGTEAFF	-	TRBV7-9	TRBJ1-1
CAISDLAGGNEQFF	TRBD2	TRBV10-3	TRBJ2-1
CASRTYRGRIGELFF	TRBD1	TRBV6-5	TRBJ2-2
CASSEVGHPNTGELFF	-	TRBV25-1	TRBJ2-2
CASSQGNEDTEAFF	-	TRBV4-1	TRBJ1-1
CASSIQGGQPQHF	-	TRBV19	TRBJ1-5
CASSLGGNEQFF	-	TRBV5-1	TRBJ2-1
CASSYGTPADTEAFF	-	TRBV6-5	TRBJ1-1
CATARDRVGYTF	TRBD1	TRBV15	TRBJ1-2
CASSYSERVYNEQFF	-	TRBV6-5	TRBJ2-1
CASSRSSGNTIYF	-	TRBV11-3	TRBJ1-3
CATSRVPDPSGSTGELFF	TRBD2	TRBV15	TRBJ2-2
CASSLSLAGGTDTQYF	TRBD2	TRBV5-1	TRBJ2-3
CASSYSMRVAEAFF	-	TRBV6-5	TRBJ1-1
CASNIEDSSLGNTIYF	-	TRBV5-1	TRBJ1-3
CASSDGSPGPFLTNEKLFF	-	TRBV6-1	TRBJ1-4
CASSPRQGTEKLFF	TRBD1	TRBV14	TRBJ1-4
CASSLVSTEAFF	-	TRBV7-8	TRBJ1-1
CASRRDRATGEQYF	TRBD1	TRBV6-5	TRBJ2-7
CASSLVSQMHGYTF	-	TRBV11-2	TRBJ1-2
CASSSRGLLSYEQYF	-	TRBV7-2	TRBJ2-7
CAAGTGNTGELFF	TRBD1	TRBV7-6	TRBJ2-2